The 22 T cell receptor beta chains listed next were all sequenced from one sample in a study of regulatory T cells in long-lasting Graves disease. Through Arm-PCR of CDR3 regions and iRepertoire HTBI primers, TCR beta libraries were built. TCRdb independently ran MiXCR on the multiplex PCR reads; one entry per CDR3 protein. The data contain roughly 400,000 distinct CDR3 sequences, over 20% of them singletons. Indicated time point: persistent/refractory GD, antithyroid drugs over 5 years with positive TRAb. The TCR library used RNA extracted from PBMCs. This specimen consisted of peripheral blood mononuclear cells (PBMCs), obtained when the disease was refractory, from a patient treated with antithyroid drugs. The receptors derive from a female donor with Graves disease.

This clonotype appeared a few times. J is TRBJ2-2 and V is TRBV12-3 or TRBV12-4; D gene unclear. Trimming took 6 bases from V and 5 from J, leaving 13 bases between them. The CDR3 runs to 14 residues. CDR3 in amino acids: CASSRSSPTGELFF. Written as DNA, the CDR3 is TGTGCCAGCAGCCGCTCCAGTCCGACCGGGGAGCTGTTTTTT.

This clonotype has at least ten counts. The V call is TRBV6-1, the J call TRBJ1-5, with 7 bases aligning to TRBD1. V was pared by 6 bases and J by 1 base, with 0 bases of the junction left unmatched. CDR1 and CDR2 from the germline V gene are MNHNS and SASEGT. CDR3 length equals 13 residues. The CDR3 here is CASRQGSNQPQHF. As DNA, the CDR3 is TGTGCCAGCAGACAGGGGAGCAATCAGCCCCAGCATTTT.

The chain joins TRBV18 to TRBJ2-5, with a weak D call TRBD1 (5 bases). The CDR3 sequence is 14 residues long. The ends were cut back, 4 bases at V and 1 base at J, with 10 bases in the middle. Germline loops: CDR1 KGHSH, CDR2 LQKENI. CDR3 coding DNA: TGTGCCAGCTCACTTACAGACAGCCAAGAGACCCAGTACTTC. Amino acids: CASSLTDSQETQYF. The variable domain in full, with the rest retrieved from reference TRBV18 and TRBJ2-5, is NAGVMQNPRHLVRRRGQEARLRCSPMKGHSHVYWYRQLPEEGLKFMVYLQKENIIDESGMPKERFSAEFPKEGPSILRIQQVVRGDSAAYFCASSLTDSQETQYFGPGTRLLVL.

The chain combines TRBV5-4 with TRBJ1-2, with D possibly being TRBD1 (5 bases). V shed 4 bases and J shed 4 bases, with 14 bases lying between them. CDR3 length: 14 amino acids. Germline V gene lookup returns CDR1 SGHNT and CDR2 YYREEE (reference sequence). CDR3 sequence reads: CASSAIGETYGYTF. In DNA, the CDR3 is TGTGCCAGCAGCGCGATAGGGGAAACCTATGGCTACACCTTC.

This clonotype came up a few times. The chain couples TRBV9 to TRBJ2-2; possible D gene TRBD2, 6 bases. V shed 4 bases and J shed 3 bases, with 13 bases lying between them. Germline assignment: CDR1 SGDLS and CDR2 YYNGEE. The CDR3 contains 15 residues. The DNA for the CDR3 is TGTGCCAGCAGCCCCCAGGGAGGAGACACCGGGGAGCTGTTTTTT. Protein sequence: CASSPQGGDTGELFF.

J is TRBJ2-1 and V is TRBV29-1; 7 bases line up with TRBD2. Germline-derived CDR1 and CDR2 are SQVTM and ANQGSEA. The CDR3 length is 17 residues. The V and J ends lost 3 bases and 0 bases, in that order; junction bases with no gene match: 11. The CDR3 here is CSVDGGEQESSYNEQFF. Here the CDR3 DNA reads TGCAGCGTTGATGGGGGGGAACAGGAGAGCTCCTACAATGAGCAGTTCTTC.

At least ten counts were recorded for this clonotype. The chain employs TRBV12-3 or TRBV12-4 and TRBJ1-5; the match to TRBD1 covers 7 bases. V shed 2 bases and J 0 bases; nucleotides not matched to a gene: 10. The CDR3 loop spans 18 amino acids. CDR3 loop: CASSLKGTGTASNQPQHF. CDR3 nucleotide sequence: TGTGCCAGCAGTTTAAAAGGAACGGGGACAGCTAGCAATCAGCCCCAGCATTTT.

This clonotype was recorded at least ten times. A junction boundary mismatches the germline segment, possibly from a read error. The CDR3 region is CASSLGQNEKLFF. CDR3 nucleotides: TGTGCCAGCAGCTTAGGGCAGAATGAAAAACTGTTTTTT. The chain couples TRBV5-1 to TRBJ1-4; D not certain. CDR1 and CDR2 (germline): SGHRS, YFSETQ. This CDR3 contains 13 residues.

V usage is TRBV27 and J usage is TRBJ2-1, with D possibly matching TRBD2 (6 bases). V lost 2 bases and J 9 bases, leaving 14 bases between the germline ends. Germline lookup yields CDR1 MNHEY and CDR2 SMNVEV (reference sequence). The length of the CDR3 is 14 residues. CDR3 coding DNA: TGTGCCAGCAGTTTAAGATGGGGGACTCTTGAGCAGTTCTTC. It encodes CASSLRWGTLEQFF.

In its sample, this clonotype was seen many times. The chain combines TRBV5-1 with TRBJ1-6, with 8 bases lining up with TRBD1. The CDR3 is 15 residues long. Germline V gene sequence: CDR1 SGHRS, CDR2 YFSETQ. Germline trimming cut 3 bases from V and 3 bases from J; bases unmatched to any gene: 2. The CDR3 reads CASSWGQDYNSPLHF. CDR3 nucleotide sequence: TGCGCCAGCAGCTGGGGACAGGACTATAATTCACCCCTCCACTTT.

Ten or more counts support this clonotype. For the CDR3, the DNA is TGTGCCAGCAGAGTGGGAGGGCCGATGGTCTACGAGCAGTACTTC. Amino acid sequence: CASRVGGPMVYEQYF. The chain employs TRBV6-1 and TRBJ2-7, with TRBD2 matching over 7 bases. The ends lost 6 bases at V and 3 bases at J; junction bases unmatched: 11. Germline V gene lookup returns CDR1 MNHNS and CDR2 SASEGT. The CDR3 spans 15 residues.

This clonotype has only a few counts. This chain links TRBV20-1 with TRBJ2-7; D could derive from TRBD1 or TRBD2 (5 bases each). Trimming stripped 5 bases from V and 2 bases from J, with 16 bases between. The CDR3 covers 14 residues. In germline, CDR1 is DFQATT, CDR2 SNEGSKA (reference sequence). The CDR3 DNA follows: TGCAGTGCTGCGATTGGGCAGGGAGCCTACGAGCAGTACTTC. It codes for CSAAIGQGAYEQYF.

The V and J genes are TRBV12-3 or TRBV12-4 and TRBJ1-1; D may be TRBD1 (5 bases). V dropped 8 bases and J dropped 0 bases, with 10 bases sitting between them. The CDR3 length is 13 residues. The CDR3 loop reads CASGGTMNTEAFF. The CDR3 nucleotides are TGTGCCAGCGGGGGAACAATGAACACTGAAGCTTTCTTT.

The chain links TRBV5-1 to TRBJ1-1, with D tentatively TRBD1 (5 bases). Trimming stripped 6 bases from V and 0 bases from J, with 15 bases between. The CDR3 extends over 15 amino acids. In germline, CDR1 is SGHRS, CDR2 YFSETQ. The CDR3 DNA reads TGCGCCAGCACTCCCGCAGGGCTGATGAACACTGAAGCTTTCTTT. Protein sequence: CASTPAGLMNTEAFF.

In this sample, this clonotype turned up a few times. The rearrangement uses TRBV10-2 and TRBJ1-2; D gene ambiguous. Trimming cost V 3 bases and J 8 bases, with 22 bases left between them. The CDR3 totals 16 residues. Germline V lookup: CDR1 WSHSY, CDR2 SAAADI. The CDR3 DNA follows: TGCGCCAGCAGTGACCCTCGAGAAAGAGGGAGGCTGGGCTACACCTTC. This sequence encodes CASSDPRERGRLGYTF.

This clonotype was seen ten or more times. This chain connects TRBV20-1 to TRBJ2-2, with a possible D match to TRBD1 (5 bases). The germline gives CDR1 DFQATT, CDR2 SNEGSKA (reference sequence). This CDR3 comprises 13 residues. V shed 5 bases and J shed 0 bases, with 7 bases lying between them. CDR3: CSAVDTNTGELFF. In DNA form, the CDR3 reads TGCAGTGCTGTGGACACGAACACCGGGGAGCTGTTTTTT.

In this sample, this clonotype turned up a few times. The chain uses TRBV10-3 and TRBJ2-6; TRBD1 agrees at 7 bases. V was pared by 10 bases and J by 0 bases, with 9 bases of the junction left unmatched. This CDR3 has 16 amino acids. Per germline, CDR1 ENHRY and CDR2 SYGVKD. The CDR3 loop is CATGQESFSGANVLTF. CDR3 sequence (DNA): TGTGCCACCGGACAGGAATCATTCTCTGGGGCCAACGTCCTGACTTTC.

The chain employs TRBV29-1 and TRBJ2-4; the D gene is possibly TRBD1 (5 bases). CDR1 is SQVTM and CDR2 is ANQGSEA in the germline V gene. CDR3 length: 15 amino acids. Trimming pared 0 bases from V and 9 bases from J, leaving 18 bases between. The CDR3: CSVEDWAGPKGIQYF. The DNA of the CDR3 is TGCAGCGTTGAAGATTGGGCAGGGCCAAAGGGCATTCAGTACTTC.

This clonotype was counted between two and nine times. The rearrangement links TRBV12-3 or TRBV12-4 to TRBJ2-7; 11 bases are shared with TRBD2. The CDR3 consists of 14 residues. The J segment lost 3 bases and the V segment lost 7 bases, leaving 5 bases of the junction unmatched. CDR3 region: CASKPGLAVYEQYF. CDR3 DNA: TGTGCCAGCAAACCGGGACTAGCGGTCTACGAGCAGTACTTC.

This clonotype appeared many times. Mismatch with germline at one junction end may stem from a read error. This chain uses TRBV9 with TRBJ1-1; the D is unclear. This CDR3 has 13 residues. CDR1 and CDR2 from the germline V gene are SGDLS and YYNGEE. CDR3 in amino acids: CASSVGMNTEAFF. CDR3 DNA: TGTGCCAGCAGTGTAGGAATGAACACTGAAGCTTTCTTT. Full variable domain (outside the CDR3, taken from reference TRBV9 and TRBJ1-1): DSGVTQTPKHLITATGQRVTLRCSPRSGDLSVYWYQQSLDQGLQFLIQYYNGEERAKGNILERFSAQQFPDLHSELNLSSLELGDSALYFCASSVGMNTEAFFGQGTRLTVV.

This clonotype was counted between two and nine times. V gene TRBV20-1 combines with J gene TRBJ2-7, with 7 bases matching TRBD1. Per germline, CDR1 DFQATT and CDR2 SNEGSKA (reference sequence). The V gene end was trimmed by 4 bases and the J gene end by 3 bases; junction bases not matched to a gene: 6. The CDR3 is 13 amino acids. For the CDR3, the DNA is TGCAGTGCTACCGGGACAGAAAGCTACGAGCAGTACTTC. It translates to CSATGTESYEQYF.

This clonotype was detected many times. The chain carries TRBV28 and TRBJ1-1; tentatively, D is TRBD1 (5 bases). Trimming removed 7 bases from V and 6 bases from J, with 24 bases in between. The CDR3 contains 16 residues. The germline CDR1 and CDR2 sequences are MDHEN and SYDVKM. The CDR3, as DNA: TGTGCCAGCAAGAGTGTGGGGGTCCGAACTTGGTCTGAAGCTTTCTTT. It specifies CASKSVGVRTWSEAFF.